Listed below are T cell receptor beta chains from one sample, sequenced in a study of T cell responses to AZD1222 COVID-19 vaccine. Profiling relied on immunoSEQ multiplex PCR, and the TCRdb table lists in-frame clones only, not all of them. The sample includes some 83,000 clones, about 89% of them seen just once. The sequences come from peripheral blood, collected 28 days after the second AZD1222 dose. Receptor source: an adult who received the AZD1222 COVID-19 vaccine. Both conserved end residues are part of each CDR3. The order of the fields is D gene, clone size, J gene, V gene, CDR3 DNA, CDR3 protein. The D gene is left open where the match is weak. Size is omitted from some rows. Given values are once, few, many or a class for expanded clones.

>TRBD1|-|TRBJ1-1|TRBV7-6
TGTGCCAGCAGCTCCGGGATCAGGGGGGCCACTGAAGCTTTCTTT
CASSSGIRGATEAFF
>-|-|TRBJ1-1|TRBV27
TGTGCCAGCAGTAAAGGGTTTACGAACACTGAAGCTTTCTTT
CASSKGFTNTEAFF
>-|-|TRBJ2-6|TRBV6-5
TGTGCCAGCAGTCGGAACTCTGGGGCCAACGTCCTGACTTTC
CASSRNSGANVLTF
>-|once|TRBJ2-1|TRBV28
TGTGCCAGCAGTTCACTATTGGGACTGAAGAATGAGCAGTTCTTC
CASSSLLGLKNEQFF
>TRBD1|-|TRBJ1-6|TRBV5-1
TGCGCCAGCAGCTTGGGGCATGGGACAGGAGGTTCACCCCTCCACTTT
CASSLGHGTGGSPLHF
>TRBD1|-|TRBJ1-1|TRBV27
TGTGCCAGCAGTTATGACAGGGCTAGGAACACTGAAGCTTTCTTT
CASSYDRARNTEAFF
>-|-|TRBJ1-2|TRBV28
TGTGCCAGCAGCCCGGCGTACAGATATTTGGGTGGCTACACCTTC
CASSPAYRYLGGYTF
>TRBD1|once|TRBJ2-7|TRBV27
TGTGCCAGCAGGGATACAGGGGTCTACGAGCAGTACTTC
CASRDTGVYEQYF
>-|once|TRBJ2-1|TRBV6-2/TRBV6-3
TGTGCCAGCAGTGGGAGAAGGGGCTCCTACAATGAGCAGTTCTTC
CASSGRRGSYNEQFF
>-|-|TRBJ2-1|TRBV9
TGTGCCAGCAGCGAACCCGGGACGCTCACAGACGCCTACAATGAGCAGTTCTTC
CASSEPGTLTDAYNEQFF
>TRBD1|-|TRBJ1-2|TRBV5-6
TGTGCCAGCAGATCCAGGGGGGATCGGAATGGCTACACCTTC
CASRSRGDRNGYTF
>-|-|TRBJ2-3|TRBV7-3
TGTGCCAGCAGCCCCCAGCCCAGCGGACGCACAGATACGCAGTATTTT
CASSPQPSGRTDTQYF
>-|-|TRBJ2-2|TRBV28
TGTGCCAGCACTCCACTCATCCCAAACACCGGGGAGCTGTTTTTT
CASTPLIPNTGELFF
>-|few|TRBJ2-7|TRBV9
TGTGCCAGCAGCGAGGGCAGAAGGGACGAGCAGTACTTC
CASSEGRRDEQYF
>TRBD1|-|TRBJ1-1|TRBV7-8
TGTGCCAGCAGCTTAGTCCAGGGGGCCACTGAAGCTTTCTTT
CASSLVQGATEAFF
>-|-|TRBJ1-2|TRBV11-2
TGTGCCAGCAGCTTAGGGGCGGACTATGGCTACACCTTC
CASSLGADYGYTF
>-|-|TRBJ2-1|TRBV4-1
TGCGCCAGCAGTAGGGGGTACAACTCCTACAATGAGCAGTTCTTC
CASSRGYNSYNEQFF
>-|-|TRBJ2-7|TRBV1
TGCACCAGCAGTGAGGCGGGGGAGAGCTCCTACGAGCAGTACTTC
CTSSEAGESSYEQYF
>-|once|TRBJ2-7|TRBV4-1
TGCGCCAGCAGCCAAGAGGGATCAGGTACCGAGCAGTACTTC
CASSQEGSGTEQYF
>-|-|TRBJ1-1|TRBV11-2
TGTGCCAGCAGCCCACACTTTAAACCCAACCCCTGGGGCACTGAAGCTTTCTTT
CASSPHFKPNPWGTEAFF
>-|-|TRBJ1-2|TRBV27
TGTGCCAGCAGTTTGGGGAGGTCGGGGGCTGGCTATGGCTACACCTTC
CASSLGRSGAGYGYTF
>-|-|TRBJ2-5|TRBV7-9
TGTGCCAGCAGCTTCACCTGGGACAAACAGTACCAAGAGACCCAGTACTTC
CASSFTWDKQYQETQYF
>-|-|TRBJ1-2|TRBV30
TGTGCCTGGAGTGGGACCGCCGGGGGCTACACCTTC
CAWSGTAGGYTF
>-|once|TRBJ1-5|TRBV27
TGTGCCAGCAGCCGTATAAATCAGCCCCAGCATTTT
CASSRINQPQHF
>-|-|TRBJ1-1|TRBV9
TGTGCCAGCAGCTTCACTCCCGGGACACCGAACACTGAAGCTTTCTTT
CASSFTPGTPNTEAFF
>-|-|TRBJ2-2|TRBV6-5
TGTGCCAGCAGTTACGCCGCCACCGGGGAGCTGTTTTTT
CASSYAATGELFF
>-|-|TRBJ1-2|TRBV12-3/TRBV12-4
TGTGCCAGCAGTTTTACTAACTATGGCTACACCTTC
CASSFTNYGYTF
>TRBD2|-|TRBJ2-1|TRBV24-1
TGTGCCACCCAGACTAGCGGGGGGGTAAATGAGCAGTTCTTC
CATQTSGGVNEQFF
>-|-|TRBJ2-2|TRBV19
TGTGCCAGTAACCCGAGGAAGGGGACACCTAACCCGCTGAACACCGGGGAGCTGTTTTTT
CASNPRKGTPNPLNTGELFF
>-|-|TRBJ1-2|TRBV6-5
TGTGCCAGCAGTTACGGGCAGAACTATGGCTACACCTTC
CASSYGQNYGYTF
>-|-|TRBJ2-1|TRBV9
TGTGCCAGCAGCGTCGGGCTTAGCTCCTACAATGAGCAGTTCTTC
CASSVGLSSYNEQFF
>TRBD2|-|TRBJ2-3|TRBV9
TGTGCCAGCAGCGTCTCCGGGACTAGCGGGGGCGACCTCACAGATACGCAGTATTTT
CASSVSGTSGGDLTDTQYF
>-|-|TRBJ2-3|TRBV5-4
TGTGCCAGCAGCTTGGACAGGGAGGCGTACACAGATACGCAGTATTTT
CASSLDREAYTDTQYF
>-|-|TRBJ1-1|TRBV6-5
TGTGCCAGCAACGATGGGGGCAGGGGCGCTTTCTTT
CASNDGGRGAFF
>-|-|TRBJ1-2|TRBV30
TGTGCCTGGGCCCACAACTATGGCTACACCTTC
CAWAHNYGYTF
>-|-|TRBJ1-2|TRBV28
TGTGCCAGCAGTCCCCGGACAGCCTTAGCTAACTATGGCTACACCTTC
CASSPRTALANYGYTF
>-|-|TRBJ2-1|TRBV29-1
TGCAGCGTTGAAGTTGCTCTACACAATGAGCAGTTCTTC
CSVEVALHNEQFF
>-|-|TRBJ2-7|TRBV11-3
TGTGCCAGCAGCTCCGTTTTGATTGGAGAGACAGAGTCCTACGAGCAGTACTTC
CASSSVLIGETESYEQYF
>-|-|TRBJ2-7|TRBV7-9
TGTGCCAGCAGCTTTCCCGACTACGAGCAGTACTTC
CASSFPDYEQYF
>-|-|TRBJ1-1|TRBV3-1/TRBV3-2
TGTGCCAGCAGCGATCTTGGGAGGGTCTCTGAAGCTTTCTTT
CASSDLGRVSEAFF
>-|-|TRBJ1-1|TRBV7-9
TGTGCCAGCAGCTTAGAATTCACTGAAGCTTTCTTT
CASSLEFTEAFF
>-|-|TRBJ2-1|TRBV11-3
TGTGCCAGCAGCTCCCGGACCCACAATGAGCAGTTCTTC
CASSSRTHNEQFF